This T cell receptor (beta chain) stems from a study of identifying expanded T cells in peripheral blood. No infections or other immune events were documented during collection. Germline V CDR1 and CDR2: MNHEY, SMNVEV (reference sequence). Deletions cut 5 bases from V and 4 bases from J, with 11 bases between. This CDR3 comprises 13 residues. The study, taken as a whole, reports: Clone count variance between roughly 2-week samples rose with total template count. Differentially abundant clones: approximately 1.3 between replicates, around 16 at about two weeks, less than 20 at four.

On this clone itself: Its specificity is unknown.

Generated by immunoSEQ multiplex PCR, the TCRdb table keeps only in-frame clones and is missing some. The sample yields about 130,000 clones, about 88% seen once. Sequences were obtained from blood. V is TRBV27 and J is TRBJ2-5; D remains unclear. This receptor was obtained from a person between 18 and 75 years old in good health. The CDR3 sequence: CASSPQAPETQYF. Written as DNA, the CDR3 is TGTGCCAGCAGTCCGCAAGCACCAGAGACCCAGTACTTC.